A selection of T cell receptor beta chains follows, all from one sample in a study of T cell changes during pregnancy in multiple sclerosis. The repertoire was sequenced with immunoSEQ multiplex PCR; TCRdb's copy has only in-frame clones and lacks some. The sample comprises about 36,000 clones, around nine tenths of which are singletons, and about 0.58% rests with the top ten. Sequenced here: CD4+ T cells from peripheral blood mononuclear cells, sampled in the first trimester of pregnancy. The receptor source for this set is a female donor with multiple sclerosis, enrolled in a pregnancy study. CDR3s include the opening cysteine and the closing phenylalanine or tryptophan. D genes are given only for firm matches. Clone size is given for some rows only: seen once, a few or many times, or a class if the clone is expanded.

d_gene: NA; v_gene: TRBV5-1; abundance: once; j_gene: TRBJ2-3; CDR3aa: CASSWGQGSGTDTQYF; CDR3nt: TGCGCCAGCAGCTGGGGGCAGGGTTCGGGCACAGATACGCAGTATTTT
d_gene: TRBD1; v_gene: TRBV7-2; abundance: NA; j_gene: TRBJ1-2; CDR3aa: CASSYRGDNYGYTF; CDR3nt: TGTGCCAGCAGCTACAGGGGGGACAACTATGGCTACACCTTC
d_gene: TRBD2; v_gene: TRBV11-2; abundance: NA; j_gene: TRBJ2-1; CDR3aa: CASSLADLAVTYNEQFF; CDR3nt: TGTGCCAGCAGCTTAGCGGATCTAGCGGTCACTTACAATGAGCAGTTCTTC
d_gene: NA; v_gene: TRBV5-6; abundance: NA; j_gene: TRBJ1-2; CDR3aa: CASSSGYYGYTF; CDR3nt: TGTGCCAGCAGCTCCGGGTACTATGGCTACACCTTC
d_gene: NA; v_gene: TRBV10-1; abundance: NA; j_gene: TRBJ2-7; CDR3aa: CASSENGWDKTYEQYF; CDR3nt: TGCGCCAGCAGTGAGAACGGGTGGGACAAGACCTACGAGCAGTACTTC
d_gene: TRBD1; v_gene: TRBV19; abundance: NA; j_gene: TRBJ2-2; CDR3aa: CASSPWTGTGTGELFF; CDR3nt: TGTGCCAGTAGTCCCTGGACAGGGACAGGGACCGGGGAGCTGTTTTTT
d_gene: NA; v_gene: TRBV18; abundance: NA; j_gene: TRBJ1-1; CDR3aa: CASSSPVTGYYTEAFF; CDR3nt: TGTGCCAGCTCGTCACCGGTAACAGGGTATTATACTGAAGCTTTCTTT
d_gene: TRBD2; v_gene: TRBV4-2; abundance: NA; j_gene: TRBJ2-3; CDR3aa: CASSLAGDSTDTQYF; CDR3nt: TGTGCCAGCAGCCTAGCGGGGGATAGCACAGATACGCAGTATTTT
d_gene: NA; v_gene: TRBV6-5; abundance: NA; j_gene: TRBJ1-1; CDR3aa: CASSQYSGTEAFF; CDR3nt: TGTGCCAGCAGCCAATACAGCGGGACTGAAGCTTTCTTT
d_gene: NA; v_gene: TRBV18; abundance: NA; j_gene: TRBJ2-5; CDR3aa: CASSINRDKQETQYF; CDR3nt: TGTGCCAGCTCAATCAACCGGGACAAGCAAGAGACCCAGTACTTC
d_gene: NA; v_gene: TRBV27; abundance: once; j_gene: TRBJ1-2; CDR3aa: CASSPPGNPGYTF; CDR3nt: TGTGCCAGCAGTCCGCCGGGAAACCCTGGCTACACCTTC
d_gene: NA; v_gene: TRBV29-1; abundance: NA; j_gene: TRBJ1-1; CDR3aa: CSASPRGNTEAFF; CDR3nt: TGCAGCGCCTCGCCCAGGGGGAACACTGAAGCTTTCTTT
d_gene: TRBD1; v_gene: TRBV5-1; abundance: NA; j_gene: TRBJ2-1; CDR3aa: CASSLIGTGPFNEQFF; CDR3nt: TGCGCCAGCAGCTTGATCGGGACAGGGCCCTTCAATGAGCAGTTCTTC
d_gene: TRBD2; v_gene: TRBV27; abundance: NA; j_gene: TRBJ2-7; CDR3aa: CASSKVRGGNEQYF; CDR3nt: TGTGCCAGCAGTAAGGTCCGGGGGGGGAACGAGCAGTACTTC
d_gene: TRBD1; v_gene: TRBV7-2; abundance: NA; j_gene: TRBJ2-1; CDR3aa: CASSFSRTGYNEQFF; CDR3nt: TGTGCCAGCAGCTTTTCACGGACAGGTTACAATGAGCAGTTCTTC
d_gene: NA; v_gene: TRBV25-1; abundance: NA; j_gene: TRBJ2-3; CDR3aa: CASRDNYAADTQYF; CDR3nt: TGTGCCAGCAGGGACAACTATGCGGCAGATACGCAGTATTTT
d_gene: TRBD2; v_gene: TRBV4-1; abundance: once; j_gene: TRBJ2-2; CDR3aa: CASSQVAGGLRGTGELFF; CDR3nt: TGCGCCAGCAGCCAAGTAGCGGGAGGGCTCAGGGGCACCGGGGAGCTGTTTTTT
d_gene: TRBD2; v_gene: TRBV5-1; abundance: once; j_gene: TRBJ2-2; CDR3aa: CASSLSGLAGGPRTGELFF; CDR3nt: TGCGCCAGCAGCCTTTCGGGACTAGCGGGAGGGCCTAGAACCGGGGAGCTGTTTTTT
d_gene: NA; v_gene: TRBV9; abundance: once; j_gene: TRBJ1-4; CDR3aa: CASSCGGPECEKLFF; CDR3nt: TGTGCCAGCAGCTGCGGGGGGCCGGAATGCGAAAAACTGTTTTTT
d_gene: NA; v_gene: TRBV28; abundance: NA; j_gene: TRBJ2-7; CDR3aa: CASSSPRSELSGSEQYF; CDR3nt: TGTGCCAGCAGTTCCCCCCGCTCGGAGTTATCGGGTTCCGAGCAGTACTTC
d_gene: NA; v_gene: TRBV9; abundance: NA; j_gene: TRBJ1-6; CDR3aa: CASSRTETNSPLHF; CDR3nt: TGTGCCAGCAGTAGGACAGAGACTAATTCACCCCTCCACTTT
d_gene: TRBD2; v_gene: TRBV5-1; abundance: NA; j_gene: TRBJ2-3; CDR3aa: CASSLGLAGVPSTDTQYF; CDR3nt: TGCGCCAGCAGCTTGGGGCTAGCGGGAGTACCGAGCACAGATACGCAGTATTTT
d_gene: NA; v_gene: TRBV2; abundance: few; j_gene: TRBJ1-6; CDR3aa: CASSVGVRLNSPLHF; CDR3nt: TGTGCCAGCAGTGTCGGAGTCCGGCTGAATTCACCCCTCCACTTT
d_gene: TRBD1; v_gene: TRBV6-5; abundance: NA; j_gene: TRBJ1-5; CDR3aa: CASSPDRGSQPQHF; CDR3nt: TGTGCCAGCAGTCCTGACAGGGGTAGTCAGCCCCAGCATTTT
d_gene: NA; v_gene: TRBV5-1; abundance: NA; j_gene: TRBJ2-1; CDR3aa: CASSFSRVYNEQFF; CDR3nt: TGCGCCAGCAGCTTCTCCAGGGTCTACAATGAGCAGTTCTTC
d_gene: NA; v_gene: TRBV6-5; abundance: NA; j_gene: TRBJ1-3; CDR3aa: CASRQDISGNTIYF; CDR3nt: TGTGCCAGCAGGCAGGACATCTCTGGAAACACCATATATTTT
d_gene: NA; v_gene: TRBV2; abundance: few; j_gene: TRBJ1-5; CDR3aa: CASTNSNNQPQHF; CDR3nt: TGTGCCAGCACGAATAGTAACAATCAGCCCCAGCATTTT
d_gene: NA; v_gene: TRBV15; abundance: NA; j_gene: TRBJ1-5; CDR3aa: CATSRDLVDLDNQPQHF; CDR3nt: TGTGCCACCAGCAGGGATTTGGTGGACTTGGACAATCAGCCCCAGCATTTT
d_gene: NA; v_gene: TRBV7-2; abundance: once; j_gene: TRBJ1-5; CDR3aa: CASSLDSGGGQPQHF; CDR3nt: TGTGCCAGCAGCTTAGATTCCGGGGGGGGTCAGCCCCAGCATTTT
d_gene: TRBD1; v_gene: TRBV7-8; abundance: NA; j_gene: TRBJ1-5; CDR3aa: CASSLPGGRGQPQHF; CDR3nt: TGTGCCAGCAGCTTACCAGGGGGCCGAGGTCAGCCCCAGCATTTT
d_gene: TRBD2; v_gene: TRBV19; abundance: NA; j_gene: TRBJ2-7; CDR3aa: CASSPTRTSGRGGEQYF; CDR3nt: TGTGCCAGTAGTCCCACGCGGACTAGCGGGAGGGGAGGCGAGCAGTACTTC
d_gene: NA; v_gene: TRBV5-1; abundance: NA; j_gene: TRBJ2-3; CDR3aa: CASSGDSASTDTQYF; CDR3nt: TGCGCCAGCAGCGGAGACAGCGCTAGCACAGATACGCAGTATTTT
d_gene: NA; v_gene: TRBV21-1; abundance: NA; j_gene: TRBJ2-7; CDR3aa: CASSNSRLTYEQYF; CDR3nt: TGTGCCAGCAGCAACTCCAGGCTTACCTACGAGCAGTACTTC
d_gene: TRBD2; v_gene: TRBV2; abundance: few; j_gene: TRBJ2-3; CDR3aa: CASGLTSGMFTDTQYF; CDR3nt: TGTGCCAGCGGGTTGACTAGCGGGATGTTCACAGATACGCAGTATTTT
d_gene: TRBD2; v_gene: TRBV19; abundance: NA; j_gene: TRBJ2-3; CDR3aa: CASSLIAGGSTDTQYF; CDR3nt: TGTGCCAGTAGTTTAATAGCGGGGGGCAGCACAGATACGCAGTATTTT
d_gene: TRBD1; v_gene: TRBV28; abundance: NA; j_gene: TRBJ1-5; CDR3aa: CASSLWTGDGNQPQHF; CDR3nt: TGTGCCAGCAGTTTATGGACAGGGGATGGGAATCAGCCCCAGCATTTT
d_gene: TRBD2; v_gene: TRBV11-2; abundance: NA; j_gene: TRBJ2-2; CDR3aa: CASSLKRTSGGNTGELFF; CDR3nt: TGTGCCAGCAGCTTAAAGCGGACTAGCGGGGGGAACACCGGGGAGCTGTTTTTT
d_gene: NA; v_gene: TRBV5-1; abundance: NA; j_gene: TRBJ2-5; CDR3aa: CASSPQGLETQYF; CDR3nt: TGCGCCAGCAGCCCCCAGGGGCTGGAGACCCAGTACTTC
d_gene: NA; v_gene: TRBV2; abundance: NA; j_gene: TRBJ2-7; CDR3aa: CASGGPGGQYF; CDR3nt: TGTGCCAGCGGGGGTCCCGGGGGGCAGTACTTC
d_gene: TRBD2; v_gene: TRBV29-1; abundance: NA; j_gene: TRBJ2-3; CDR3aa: CSVAWGIEGFSGGRDTQYF; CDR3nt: TGCAGCGTTGCTTGGGGGATAGAGGGCTTTAGCGGGGGGCGCGATACGCAGTATTTT
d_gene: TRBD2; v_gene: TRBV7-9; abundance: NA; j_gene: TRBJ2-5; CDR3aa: CASSFGTSLETQYF; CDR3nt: TGTGCCAGCAGCTTCGGGACTAGTTTAGAGACCCAGTACTTC